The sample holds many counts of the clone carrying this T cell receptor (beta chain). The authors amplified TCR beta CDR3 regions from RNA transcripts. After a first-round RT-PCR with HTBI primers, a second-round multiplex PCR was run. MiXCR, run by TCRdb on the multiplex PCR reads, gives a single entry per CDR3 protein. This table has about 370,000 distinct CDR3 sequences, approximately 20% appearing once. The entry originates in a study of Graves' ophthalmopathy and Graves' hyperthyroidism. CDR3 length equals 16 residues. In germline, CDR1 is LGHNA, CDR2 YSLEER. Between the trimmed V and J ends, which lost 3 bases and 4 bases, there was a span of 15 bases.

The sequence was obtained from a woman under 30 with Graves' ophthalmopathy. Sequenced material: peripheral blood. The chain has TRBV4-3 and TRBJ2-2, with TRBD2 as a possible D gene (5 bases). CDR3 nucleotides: TGCGCCAGCAGCCATGAGGTGGGAGTTTTCACCGGGGAGCTGTTTTTT. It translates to CASSHEVGVFTGELFF.